The next 5 T cell receptor beta chains were all read from a single sample in a study of cytotoxic CD8 clonotypes in ibrutinib-treated CLL. Sequencing was performed with immunoSEQ multiplex PCR; in TCRdb, only in-frame clones are kept and a portion is missing. The sample consists of some 98,000 clones, around 80% of them appearing once. Material: PBMCs, obtained after 12 months of ibrutinib treatment. The receptors come from a human donor with chronic lymphocytic leukemia.

The V gene is TRBV18, the J gene TRBJ2-5; D assignment may be TRBD1 or TRBD2 (6 bases each). In germline, CDR1 is KGHSH, CDR2 LQKENI. Trimming took 2 bases from V and 5 from J, leaving 21 bases between them. The CDR3 consists of 17 residues. CDR3 in amino acids: CASSPVGGISLGETQYF. The CDR3 coding sequence is TGTGCCAGCTCACCAGTAGGGGGGATTAGCCTCGGTGAGACCCAGTACTTC.

The chain links TRBV30 to TRBJ2-5, with D hard to call. Germline assignment: CDR1 GTSNPN and CDR2 SVGIG (reference sequence). The CDR3 contains 12 residues. V dropped 1 base and J dropped 7 bases, with 10 bases sitting between them. The CDR3 spells CAWSGSIGTQYF. The CDR3 nucleotides are TGTGCCTGGAGTGGGAGTATAGGGACCCAGTACTTC. The variable domain in full, completed from reference TRBV30 and TRBJ2-5, reads SQTIHQWPATLVQPVGSPLSLECTVEGTSNPNLYWYRQAAGRGLQLLFYSVGIGQISSEVPQNLSASRPQDRQFILSSKKLLLSDSGFYLCAWSGSIGTQYFGPGTRLLVL.

The rearrangement joins TRBV30 to TRBJ2-7, with D possibly matching TRBD2 (5 bases). The CDR3 loop spans 12 amino acids. V shed 3 bases and J shed 4 bases, with 10 bases lying between them. Germline V gene sequence: CDR1 GTSNPN, CDR2 SVGIG (reference sequence). The CDR3 DNA reads as TGTGCCTGGAGGCCGGGGAATTACGAGCAGTACTTC. Amino acids: CAWRPGNYEQYF.

This rearrangement joins TRBV6-1 to TRBJ1-1; TRBD1 might be the D (6 bases). CDR3 length equals 14 residues. Per the germline V gene, CDR1 is MNHNS and CDR2 is SASEGT. Trimming took off 1 base at V and 5 bases at J, with 11 bases between the two ends. As DNA, the CDR3 is TGTGCCAGCAGTGAAGAACAGGGCATTACTGAAGCTTTCTTT. As protein: CASSEEQGITEAFF.

The CDR3 loop reads CASSYRAASTDTQYF. In DNA form, the CDR3 reads TGTGCCAGCAGTTACAGGGCGGCTAGCACAGATACGCAGTATTTT. This sequence joins TRBV6-5 and TRBJ2-3; D is unclear. Trimming shortened V by 2 bases and J by 0 bases, and 9 bases separated the two germline ends. Germline V CDR1 and CDR2: MNHEY, SVGAGI. The CDR3 sequence is 15 residues long.